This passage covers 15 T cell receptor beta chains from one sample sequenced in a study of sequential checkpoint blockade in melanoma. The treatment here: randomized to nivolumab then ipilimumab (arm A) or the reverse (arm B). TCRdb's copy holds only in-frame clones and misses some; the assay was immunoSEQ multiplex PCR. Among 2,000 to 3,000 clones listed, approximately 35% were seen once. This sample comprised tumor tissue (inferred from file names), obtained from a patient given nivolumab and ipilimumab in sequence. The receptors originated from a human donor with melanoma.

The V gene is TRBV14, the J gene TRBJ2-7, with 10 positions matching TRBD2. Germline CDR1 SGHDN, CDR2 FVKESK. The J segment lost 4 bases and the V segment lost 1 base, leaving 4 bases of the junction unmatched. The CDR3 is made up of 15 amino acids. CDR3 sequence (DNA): TGTGCCAGCAGCCAAGTAGCGGGGGGCGTTTACGAGCAGTACTTC. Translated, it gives CASSQVAGGVYEQYF.

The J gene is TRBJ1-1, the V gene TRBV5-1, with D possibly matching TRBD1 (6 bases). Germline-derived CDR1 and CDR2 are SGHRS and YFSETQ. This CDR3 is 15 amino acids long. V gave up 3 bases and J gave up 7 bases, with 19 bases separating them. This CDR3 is CASSSGRGTKDEAFF. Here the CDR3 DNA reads TGCGCCAGCAGCTCTGGGAGAGGGACAAAGGATGAAGCTTTCTTT.

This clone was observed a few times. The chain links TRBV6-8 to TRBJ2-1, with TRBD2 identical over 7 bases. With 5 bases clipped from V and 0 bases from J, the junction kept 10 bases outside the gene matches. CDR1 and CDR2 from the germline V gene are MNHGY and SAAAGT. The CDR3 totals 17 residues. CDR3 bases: TGTGCCAGCAGTCCCCGGGGGGTGGGCCCCTCCTACAATGAGCAGTTCTTC. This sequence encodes CASSPRGVGPSYNEQFF.

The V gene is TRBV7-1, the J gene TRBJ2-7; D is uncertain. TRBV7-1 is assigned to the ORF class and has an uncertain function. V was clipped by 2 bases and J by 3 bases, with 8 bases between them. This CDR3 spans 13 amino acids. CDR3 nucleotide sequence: TGTGCCAGCAGCTCAACTCCCAGCTACGAGCAGTACTTC. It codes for CASSSTPSYEQYF.

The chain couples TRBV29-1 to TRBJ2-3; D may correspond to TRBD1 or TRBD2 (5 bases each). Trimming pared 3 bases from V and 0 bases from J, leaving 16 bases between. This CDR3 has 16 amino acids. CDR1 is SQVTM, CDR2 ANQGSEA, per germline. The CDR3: CSVDGGTRRSTDTQYF. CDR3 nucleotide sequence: TGCAGCGTTGACGGTGGGACCCGTAGAAGCACAGATACGCAGTATTTT.

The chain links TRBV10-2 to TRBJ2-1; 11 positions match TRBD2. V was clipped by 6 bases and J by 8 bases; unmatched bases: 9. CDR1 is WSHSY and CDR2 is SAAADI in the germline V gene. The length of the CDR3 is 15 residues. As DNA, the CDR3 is TGCGCCAGCAGCCAAACGACTAGCGGGAATGATGAGCAGTTCTTC. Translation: CASSQTTSGNDEQFF.

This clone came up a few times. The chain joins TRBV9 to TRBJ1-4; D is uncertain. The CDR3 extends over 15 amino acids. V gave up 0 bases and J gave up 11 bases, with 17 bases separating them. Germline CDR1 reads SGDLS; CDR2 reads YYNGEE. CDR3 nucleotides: TGTGCCAGCAGCGTAGGTTTTGAGGCTACGGAGAAACTGTTTTTT. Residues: CASSVGFEATEKLFF.

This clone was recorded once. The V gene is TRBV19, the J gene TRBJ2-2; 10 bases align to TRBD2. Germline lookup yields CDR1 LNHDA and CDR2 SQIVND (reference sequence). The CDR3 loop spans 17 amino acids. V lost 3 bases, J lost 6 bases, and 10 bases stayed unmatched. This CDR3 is CASSMPASGGPSGELFF. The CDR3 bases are TGTGCCAGTAGTATGCCGGCTAGCGGGGGTCCTTCCGGGGAGCTGTTTTTT.

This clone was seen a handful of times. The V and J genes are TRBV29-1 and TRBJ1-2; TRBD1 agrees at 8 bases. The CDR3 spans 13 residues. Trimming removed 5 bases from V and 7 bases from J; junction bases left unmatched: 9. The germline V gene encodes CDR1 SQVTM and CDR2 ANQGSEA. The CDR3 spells CSVITGGRSGYTF. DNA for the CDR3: TGCAGCGTTATTACAGGGGGGAGGTCTGGCTACACCTTC. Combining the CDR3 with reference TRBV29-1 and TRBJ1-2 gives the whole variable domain SAVISQKPSRDICQRGTSLTIQCQVDSQVTMMFWYRQQPGQSLTLIATANQGSEATYESGFVIDKFPISRPNLTFSTLTVSNMSPEDSSIYLCSVITGGRSGYTFGSGTRLTVV.

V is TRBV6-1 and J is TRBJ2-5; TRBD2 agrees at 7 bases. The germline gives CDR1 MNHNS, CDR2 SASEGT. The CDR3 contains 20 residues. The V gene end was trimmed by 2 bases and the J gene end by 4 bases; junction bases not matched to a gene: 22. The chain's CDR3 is CASSESLRGTNRQMVETQYF. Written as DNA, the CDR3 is TGTGCCAGCAGTGAAAGCTTGCGGGGGACCAACCGACAAATGGTAGAGACCCAGTACTTC.

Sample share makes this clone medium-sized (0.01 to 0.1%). CDR3 nucleotides: TGTGCCATCAGACAAGGGGAGAACACCGGGGAGCTGTTTTTT. It is translated as CAIRQGENTGELFF. V and J are TRBV6-8 and TRBJ2-2; TRBD1 might be the D (5 bases). Per germline, CDR1 MNHGY and CDR2 SAAAGT. CDR3 size: 14 residues. Trimming cost V 10 bases and J 1 base, with 13 bases left between them.

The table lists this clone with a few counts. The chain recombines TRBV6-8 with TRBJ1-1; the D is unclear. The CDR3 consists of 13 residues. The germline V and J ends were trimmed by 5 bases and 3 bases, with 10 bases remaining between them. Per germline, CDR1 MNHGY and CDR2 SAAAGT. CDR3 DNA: TGTGCCAGCAGTGCCGTTGGGGACACTGAAGCTTTCTTT. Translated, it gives CASSAVGDTEAFF.

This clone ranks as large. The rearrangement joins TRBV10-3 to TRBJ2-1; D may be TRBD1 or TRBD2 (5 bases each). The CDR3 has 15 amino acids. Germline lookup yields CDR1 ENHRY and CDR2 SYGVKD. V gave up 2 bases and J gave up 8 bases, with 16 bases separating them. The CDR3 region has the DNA TGTGCCATCAGTGAGCCGGGCAACATGGGGGATGAGCAGTTCTTC. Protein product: CAISEPGNMGDEQFF.

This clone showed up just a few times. CDR3 sequence: CASSTGTGGQRDTQYF. The CDR3 nucleotides read TGTGCCAGCAGCACCGGGACAGGGGGGCAAAGAGATACGCAGTATTTT. The chain recombines TRBV6-8 with TRBJ2-3; 11 bases map to TRBD1. CDR3 length equals 16 residues. Germline-derived CDR1 and CDR2 are MNHGY and SAAAGT. V shed 6 bases, J shed 5 bases, and the junction held 10 bases outside the gene matches.

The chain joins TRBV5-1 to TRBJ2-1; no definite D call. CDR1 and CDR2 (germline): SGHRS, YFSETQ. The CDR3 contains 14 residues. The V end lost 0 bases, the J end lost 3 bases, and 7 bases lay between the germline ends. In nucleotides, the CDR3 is TGCGCCAGCAGCTTGGAGGTCTACTACAATGAGCAGTTCTTC. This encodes CASSLEVYYNEQFF.